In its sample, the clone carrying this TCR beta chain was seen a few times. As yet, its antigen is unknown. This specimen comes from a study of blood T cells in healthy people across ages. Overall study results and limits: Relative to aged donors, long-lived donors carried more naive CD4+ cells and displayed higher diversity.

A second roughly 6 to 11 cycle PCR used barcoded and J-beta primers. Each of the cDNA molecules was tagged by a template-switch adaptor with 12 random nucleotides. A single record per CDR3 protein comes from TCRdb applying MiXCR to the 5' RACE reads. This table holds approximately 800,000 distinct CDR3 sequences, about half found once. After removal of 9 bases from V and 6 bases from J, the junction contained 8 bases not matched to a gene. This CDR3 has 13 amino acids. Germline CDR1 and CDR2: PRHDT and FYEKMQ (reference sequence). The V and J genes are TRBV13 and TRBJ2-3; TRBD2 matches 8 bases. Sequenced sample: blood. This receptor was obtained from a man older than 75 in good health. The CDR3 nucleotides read TGTGCCAGTACCGCGCTAGCGGGTGATACGCAGTATTTT. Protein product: CASTALAGDTQYF.